This T cell receptor (beta chain) is from a study of OX40 agonist ivuxolimab in advanced cancers. Study-wide context: Ivuxolimab was an agonistic, fully human IgG2 monoclonal antibody directed against OX40 (CD134), a costimulatory receptor. Intravenous ivuxolimab was administered to patients every 2 weeks at six dose levels: 0.01, 0.1, 0.3, 1.5, 3 and 10 mg/kg. Of the roughly 52 dose-escalation patients, hepatocellular carcinoma was present in around 20, melanoma in some 15, renal cell carcinoma in 9 and head and neck cancer in 9. A male proportion of nearly 85% and a mean age of 60 years, ranging from 23 to 79, were recorded for the dose-escalation cohort. Patients were allowed to have had prior anti-PD-1, anti-PD-L1 or anti-CTLA-4 therapy, and roughly 40% of the dose-escalation patients had been treated with checkpoint inhibitors. Partial responses occurred in three dose-escalation patients, of whom one had hepatocellular carcinoma and two had cutaneous melanoma. Peripheral TCRbeta sequencing was intended to test whether TCR sequence diversity was altered and clonal T-cell expansion was caused by ivuxolimab. The paper covers the monotherapy dose-escalation part of the phase I ivuxolimab trial, which included N of about 50 patients. General conclusions and limits of the study: At doses of 0.1 to 3.0 mg/kg, clonal expansion of both CD4+ and CD8+ T cells in blood was seen between baseline and week 6. After ivuxolimab, CD8+ T cells had more expanded clones than CD4+ T cells on average. Low levels of normalized T-cell clonal expansion were also seen in some patients who did not respond. The antigen specificity of the clonally expanded peripheral T cells was not determined. In the 0.1-3.0 mg/kg groups, partial responders had among the lowest normalized peripheral clonal expansion, particularly in CD8+ T cells.

To sequence the TCRbeta CDR3 region, genomic DNA was isolated from the sorted cells. TCRbeta CDR3 regions were sequenced using the immunoSEQ Assay. As stored in TCRdb, this immuneACCESS dataset retains in-frame rearrangements with V and J assigned. A fraction of the clones does not appear; measured against another copy, unresolved V genes explain less than half of the discrepancy, and the remainder lacks a known reason. A total of about 47,000 clones appear in this sample, around 84% of them only once. The ten top clones hold roughly 2.6% of the sample. Patients with a history of autoimmune disease or receiving systemic immunosuppression were excluded from the trial. Peripheral blood for TCR sequencing was collected from all dose cohorts at baseline, on cycle 4 day 1, and on cycle 7 day 1. Samples came from an open-label, multicenter, first-in-human phase I dose-escalation trial of ivuxolimab. Adults with locally advanced or metastatic melanoma, renal cell, hepatocellular, or head and neck squamous cell carcinoma were enrolled in the trial. Before TCR sequencing, CD4+ T cells and CD8+ T cells from peripheral blood were sorted into separate populations.

Note on this clone: Its antigen target is currently unknown. Per-base qualities were not stored, and no clone one base away is much larger.

The CDR3 spans 17 residues, from the cysteine through the phenylalanine. Just the 51-base CDR3 DNA is kept, in frame starting at base 1. V was cut back by 3 bases and J by 2 bases, leaving a gap of 16 bases between them. Reading the germline V gene gives CDR1 KGHSH and CDR2 LQKENI. The rearranged chain carries TRBV18 and TRBJ2-2, and TRBD2 may be the D gene, going by 6 matching bases. This TCR was sampled from an adult with an advanced solid tumor such as melanoma, head and neck, liver or kidney cancer. Here the sequenced sample was CD4+ or CD8+ T cells sorted from blood, taken in a trial of the OX40 agonist ivuxolimab. In nucleotide form, the sequence is TGTGCCAGCTCACCTAGACTAGGGGATCTAAACACCGGGGAGCTGTTTTTT. It translates to CASSPRLGDLNTGELFF. This CDR3, with the reference TRBV18 and TRBJ2-2 proteins standing in past its ends, gives the full variable domain NAGVMQNPRHLVRRRGQEARLRCSPMKGHSHVYWYRQLPEEGLKFMVYLQKENIIDESGMPKERFSAEFPKEGPSILRIQQVVRGDSAAYFCASSPRLGDLNTGELFFGEGSRLTVL.